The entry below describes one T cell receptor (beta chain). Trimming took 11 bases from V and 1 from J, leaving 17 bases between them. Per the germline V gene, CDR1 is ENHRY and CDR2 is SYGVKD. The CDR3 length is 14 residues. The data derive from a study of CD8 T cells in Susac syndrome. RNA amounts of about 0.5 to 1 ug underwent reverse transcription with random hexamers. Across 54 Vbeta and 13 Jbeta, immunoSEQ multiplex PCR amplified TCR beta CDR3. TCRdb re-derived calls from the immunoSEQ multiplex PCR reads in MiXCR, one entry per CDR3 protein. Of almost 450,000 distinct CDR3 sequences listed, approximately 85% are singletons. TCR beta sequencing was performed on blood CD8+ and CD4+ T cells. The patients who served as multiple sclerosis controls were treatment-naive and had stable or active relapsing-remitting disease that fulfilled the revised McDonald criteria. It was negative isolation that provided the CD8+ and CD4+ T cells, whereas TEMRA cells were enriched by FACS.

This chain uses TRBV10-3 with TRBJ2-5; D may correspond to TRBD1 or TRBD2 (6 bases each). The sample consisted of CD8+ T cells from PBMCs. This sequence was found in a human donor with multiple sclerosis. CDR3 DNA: TGTGCCTCGAAGGGGGGACCGCTCCAAGAGACCCAGTACTTC. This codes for CASKGGPLQETQYF.